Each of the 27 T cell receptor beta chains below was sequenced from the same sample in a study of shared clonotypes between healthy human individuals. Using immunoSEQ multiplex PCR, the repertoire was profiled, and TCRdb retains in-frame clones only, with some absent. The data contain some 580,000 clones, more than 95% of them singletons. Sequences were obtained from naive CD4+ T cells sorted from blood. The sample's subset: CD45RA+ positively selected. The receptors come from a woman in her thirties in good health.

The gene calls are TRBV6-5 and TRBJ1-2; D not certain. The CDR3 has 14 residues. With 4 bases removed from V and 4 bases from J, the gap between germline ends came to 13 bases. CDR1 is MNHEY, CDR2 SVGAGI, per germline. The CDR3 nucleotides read TGTGCCAGCAGTTTCTCGGACGCCTCCTATGGCTACACCTTC. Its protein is CASSFSDASYGYTF.

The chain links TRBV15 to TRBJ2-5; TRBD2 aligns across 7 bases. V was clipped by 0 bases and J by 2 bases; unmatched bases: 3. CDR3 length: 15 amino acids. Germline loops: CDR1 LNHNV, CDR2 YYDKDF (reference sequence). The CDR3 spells CATSREAAGQETQYF. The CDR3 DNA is TGTGCCACCAGCAGAGAGGCAGCGGGGCAAGAGACCCAGTACTTC.

CDR3 DNA: TGTGCCAGCAGGTTTAAGATAGCAAGAACCGGGGAGCTGTTTTTT. It is translated as CASRFKIARTGELFF. The chain uses TRBV13 and TRBJ2-2, with D unresolved. Trimming cost V 6 bases and J 5 bases, with 16 bases left between them. Germline V gene sequence: CDR1 PRHDT, CDR2 FYEKMQ (reference sequence). This CDR3 is built from 15 residues.

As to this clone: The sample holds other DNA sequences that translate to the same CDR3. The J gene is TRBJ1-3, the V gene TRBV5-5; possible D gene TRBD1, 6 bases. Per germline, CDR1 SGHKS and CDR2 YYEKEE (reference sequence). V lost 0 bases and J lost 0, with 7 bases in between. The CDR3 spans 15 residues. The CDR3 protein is CASSLAGVSGNTIYF. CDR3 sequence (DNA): TGTGCCAGCAGCTTGGCAGGGGTCTCTGGAAACACCATATATTTT. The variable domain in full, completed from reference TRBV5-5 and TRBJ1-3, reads DAGVTQSPTHLIKTRGQQVTLRCSPISGHKSVSWYQQVLGQGPQFIFQYYEKEERGRGNFPDRFSARQFPNYSSELNVNALLLGDSALYLCASSLAGVSGNTIYFGEGSWLTVV.

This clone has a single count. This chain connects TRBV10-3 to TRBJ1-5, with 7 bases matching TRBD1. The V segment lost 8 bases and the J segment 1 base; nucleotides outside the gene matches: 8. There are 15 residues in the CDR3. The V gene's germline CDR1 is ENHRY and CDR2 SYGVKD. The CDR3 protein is CAIGQTGESNQPQHF. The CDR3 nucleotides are TGTGCCATCGGGCAAACAGGGGAGAGCAATCAGCCCCAGCATTTT.

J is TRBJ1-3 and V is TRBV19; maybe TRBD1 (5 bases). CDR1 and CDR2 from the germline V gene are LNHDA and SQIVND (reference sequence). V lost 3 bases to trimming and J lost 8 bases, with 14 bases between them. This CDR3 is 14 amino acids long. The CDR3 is CASSIKPGTDTIYF. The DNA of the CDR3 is TGTGCCAGTAGTATCAAACCAGGGACGGACACCATATATTTT.

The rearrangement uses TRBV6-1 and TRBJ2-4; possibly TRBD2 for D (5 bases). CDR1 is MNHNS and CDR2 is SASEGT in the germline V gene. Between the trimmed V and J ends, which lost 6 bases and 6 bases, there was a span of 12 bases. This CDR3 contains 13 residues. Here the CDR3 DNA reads TGTGCCAGCAGCCAAATCGGAGGAAACATTCAGTACTTC. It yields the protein CASSQIGGNIQYF.

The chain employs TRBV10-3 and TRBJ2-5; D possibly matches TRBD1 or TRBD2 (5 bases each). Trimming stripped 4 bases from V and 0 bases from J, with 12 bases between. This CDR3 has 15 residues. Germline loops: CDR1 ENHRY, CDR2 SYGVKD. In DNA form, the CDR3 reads TGTGCCATCAGTGGGGGACCAATGTACCAAGAGACCCAGTACTTC. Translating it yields CAISGGPMYQETQYF.

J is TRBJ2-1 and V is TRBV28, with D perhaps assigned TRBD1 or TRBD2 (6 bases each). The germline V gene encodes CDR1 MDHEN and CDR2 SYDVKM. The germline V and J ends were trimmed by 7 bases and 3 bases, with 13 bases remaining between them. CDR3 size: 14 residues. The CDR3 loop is CASTRGGGYNEQFF. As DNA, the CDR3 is TGTGCCAGCACCAGGGGAGGCGGCTACAATGAGCAGTTCTTC. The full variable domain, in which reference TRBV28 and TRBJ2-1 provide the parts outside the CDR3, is DVKVTQSSRYLVKRTGEKVFLECVQDMDHENMFWYRQDPGLGLRLIYFSYDVKMKEKGDIPEGYSVSREKKERFSLILESASTNQTSMYLCASTRGGGYNEQFFGPGTRLTVL.

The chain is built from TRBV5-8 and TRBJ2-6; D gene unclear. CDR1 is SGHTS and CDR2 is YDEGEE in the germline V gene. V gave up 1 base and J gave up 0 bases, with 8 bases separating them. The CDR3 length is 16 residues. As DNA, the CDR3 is TGTGCCAGCAGCTTGTTGGTAGACTCTGGGGCCAACGTCCTGACTTTC. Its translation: CASSLLVDSGANVLTF. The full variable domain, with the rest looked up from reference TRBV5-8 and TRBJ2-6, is EAGVTQSPTHLIKTRGQQATLRCSPISGHTSVYWYQQALGLGLQFLLWYDEGEERNRGNFPPRFSGRQFPNYSSELNVNALELEDSALYLCASSLLVDSGANVLTFGAGSRLTVL.

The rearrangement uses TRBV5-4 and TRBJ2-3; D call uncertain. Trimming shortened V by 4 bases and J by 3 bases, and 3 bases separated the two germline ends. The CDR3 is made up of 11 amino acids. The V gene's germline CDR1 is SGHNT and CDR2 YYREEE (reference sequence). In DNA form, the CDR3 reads TGTGCCAGCAGCATAACAGATACGCAGTATTTT. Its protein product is CASSITDTQYF. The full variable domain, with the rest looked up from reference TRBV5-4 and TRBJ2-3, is ETGVTQSPTHLIKTRGQQVTLRCSSQSGHNTVSWYQQALGQGPQFIFQYYREEENGRGNFPPRFSGLQFPNYSSELNVNALELDDSALYLCASSITDTQYFGPGTRLTVL.

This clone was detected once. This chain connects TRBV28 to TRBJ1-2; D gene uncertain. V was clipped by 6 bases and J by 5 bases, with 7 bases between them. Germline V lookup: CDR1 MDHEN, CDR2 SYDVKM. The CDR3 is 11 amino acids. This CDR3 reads CASRGSYGYTF. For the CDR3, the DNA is TGTGCCAGCAGGGGTAGTTATGGCTACACCTTC.

Here the CDR3 reads CASSGGDSIITDTQYF. For the CDR3, the DNA is TGTGCCAGCAGTGGTGGGGACAGCATAATCACAGATACGCAGTATTTT. V is TRBV2 and J is TRBJ2-3; 7 nucleotides agree with TRBD1. The ends lost 4 bases at V and 2 bases at J; junction bases unmatched: 9. In germline, CDR1 is SNHLY, CDR2 FYNNEI. The CDR3 length is 16 residues. The complete variable domain, with remaining parts taken from reference TRBV2 and TRBJ2-3, reads EPEVTQTPSHQVTQMGQEVILRCVPISNHLYFYWYRQILGQKVEFLVSFYNNEISEKSEIFDDQFSVERPDGSNFTLKIRSTKLEDSAMYFCASSGGDSIITDTQYFGPGTRLTVL.

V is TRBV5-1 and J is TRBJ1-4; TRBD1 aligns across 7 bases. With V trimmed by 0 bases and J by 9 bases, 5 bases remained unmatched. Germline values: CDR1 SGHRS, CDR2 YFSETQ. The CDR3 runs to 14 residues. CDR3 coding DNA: TGCGCCAGCAGCTTGGATTTGGACAGGAAAAAACTGTTTTTT. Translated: CASSLDLDRKKLFF. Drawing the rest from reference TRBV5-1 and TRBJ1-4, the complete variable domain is KAGVTQTPRYLIKTRGQQVTLSCSPISGHRSVSWYQQTPGQGLQFLFEYFSETQRNKGNFPGRFSGRQFSNSRSEMNVSTLELGDSALYLCASSLDLDRKKLFFGSGTQLSVL.

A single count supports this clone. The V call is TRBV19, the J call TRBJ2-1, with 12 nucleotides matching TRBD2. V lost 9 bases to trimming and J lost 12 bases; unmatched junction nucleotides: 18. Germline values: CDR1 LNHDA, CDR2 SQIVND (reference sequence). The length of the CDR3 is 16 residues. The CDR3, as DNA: TGTGCCAGCCAAATCGGGCCCCTAGCGGGAGGGCCTTCGCAGTTCTTC. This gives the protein CASQIGPLAGGPSQFF.

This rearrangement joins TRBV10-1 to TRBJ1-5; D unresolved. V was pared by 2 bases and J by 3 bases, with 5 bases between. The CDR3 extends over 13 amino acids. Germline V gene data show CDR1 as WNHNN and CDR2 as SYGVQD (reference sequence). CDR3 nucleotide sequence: TGCGCCAGCAGTGAGCAGCTCAATCAGCCCCAGCATTTT. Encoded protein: CASSEQLNQPQHF.

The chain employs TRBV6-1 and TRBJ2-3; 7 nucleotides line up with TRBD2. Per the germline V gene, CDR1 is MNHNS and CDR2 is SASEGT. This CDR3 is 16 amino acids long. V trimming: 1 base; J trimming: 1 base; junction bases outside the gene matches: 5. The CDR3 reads CASSEDGLAGTDTQYF. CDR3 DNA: TGTGCCAGCAGTGAAGATGGGCTAGCGGGCACAGATACGCAGTATTTT.

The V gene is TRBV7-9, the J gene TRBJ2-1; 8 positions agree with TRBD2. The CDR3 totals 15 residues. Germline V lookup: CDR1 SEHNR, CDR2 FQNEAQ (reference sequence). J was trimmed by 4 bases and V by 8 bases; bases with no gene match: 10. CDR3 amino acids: CASLVLAGLYNEQFF. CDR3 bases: TGTGCCAGCCTCGTCCTAGCGGGTCTGTACAATGAGCAGTTCTTC. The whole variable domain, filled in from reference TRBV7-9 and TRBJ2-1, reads DTGVSQNPRHKITKRGQNVTFRCDPISEHNRLYWYRQTLGQGPEFLTYFQNEAQLEKSRLLSDRFSAERPKGSFSTLEIQRTEQGDSAMYLCASLVLAGLYNEQFFGPGTRLTVL.

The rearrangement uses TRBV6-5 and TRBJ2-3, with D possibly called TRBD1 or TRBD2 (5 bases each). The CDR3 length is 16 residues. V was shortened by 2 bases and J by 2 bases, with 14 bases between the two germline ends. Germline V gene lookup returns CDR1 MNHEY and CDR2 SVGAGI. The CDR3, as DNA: TGTGCCAGCAGTTACATGCAGGGAGTCGTCACAGATACGCAGTATTTT. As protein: CASSYMQGVVTDTQYF.

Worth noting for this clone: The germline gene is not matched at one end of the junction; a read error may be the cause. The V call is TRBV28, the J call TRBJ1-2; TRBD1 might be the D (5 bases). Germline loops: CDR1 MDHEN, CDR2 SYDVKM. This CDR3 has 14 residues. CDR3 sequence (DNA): TGTACCAGCAACCCTCGGGGTGAGGGGTATGGCTACACCTTC. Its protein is CTSNPRGEGYGYTF.

The CDR3 DNA is TGTGCCAGCGGATTGGAGGAGACCCAGTACTTC. It codes for CASGLEETQYF. The gene calls are TRBV6-6 and TRBJ2-5, with unresolved D. Germline assignment: CDR1 MNHNY and CDR2 SVGAGI (reference sequence). The CDR3 loop spans 11 amino acids. V lost 8 bases and J 5 bases, leaving 9 bases between the germline ends.

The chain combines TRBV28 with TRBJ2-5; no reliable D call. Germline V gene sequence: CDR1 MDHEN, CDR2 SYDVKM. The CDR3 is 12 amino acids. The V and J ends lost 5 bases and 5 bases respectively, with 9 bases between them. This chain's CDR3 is CASSVVRETQYF. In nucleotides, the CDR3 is TGTGCCAGCAGTGTTGTCCGGGAGACCCAGTACTTC.

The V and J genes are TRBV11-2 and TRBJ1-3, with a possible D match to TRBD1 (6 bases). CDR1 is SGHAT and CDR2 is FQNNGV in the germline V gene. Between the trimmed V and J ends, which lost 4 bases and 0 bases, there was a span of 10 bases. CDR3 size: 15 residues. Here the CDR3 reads CASSSTGSSGNTIYF. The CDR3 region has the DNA TGTGCCAGCAGCTCCACAGGGTCCTCTGGAAACACCATATATTTT.

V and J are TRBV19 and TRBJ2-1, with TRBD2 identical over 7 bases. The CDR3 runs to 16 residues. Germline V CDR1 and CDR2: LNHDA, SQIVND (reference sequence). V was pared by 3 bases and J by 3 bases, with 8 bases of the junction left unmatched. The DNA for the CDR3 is TGTGCCAGTAGTATTGGGTCTAGCGGTTACTACAATGAGCAGTTCTTC. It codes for CASSIGSSGYYNEQFF.

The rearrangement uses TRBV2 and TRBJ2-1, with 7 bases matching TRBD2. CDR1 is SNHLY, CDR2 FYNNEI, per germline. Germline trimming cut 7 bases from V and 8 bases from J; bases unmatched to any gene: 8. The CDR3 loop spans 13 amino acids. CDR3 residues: CASIDQGGDEQFF. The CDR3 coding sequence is TGTGCCAGCATCGATCAGGGAGGGGATGAGCAGTTCTTC.

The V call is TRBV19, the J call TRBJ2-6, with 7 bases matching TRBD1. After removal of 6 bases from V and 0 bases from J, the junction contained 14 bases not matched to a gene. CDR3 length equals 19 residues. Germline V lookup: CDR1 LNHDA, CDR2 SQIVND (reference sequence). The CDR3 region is CASSPQGVPAFSGANVLTF. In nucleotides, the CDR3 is TGTGCCAGTAGCCCCCAGGGGGTACCCGCCTTCTCTGGGGCCAACGTCCTGACTTTC.

DNA of the CDR3: TGTGCCAGCAGCTTGGATCGGGCAGGGCAAGGCTACACCTTC. It specifies CASSLDRAGQGYTF. The genes are TRBV5-6 and TRBJ1-2, with D maybe TRBD1 (5 bases). The CDR3 has 14 amino acids. Trimming took off 0 bases at V and 8 bases at J, with 14 bases between the two ends. Germline V gene data show CDR1 as SGHDT and CDR2 as YYEEEE.